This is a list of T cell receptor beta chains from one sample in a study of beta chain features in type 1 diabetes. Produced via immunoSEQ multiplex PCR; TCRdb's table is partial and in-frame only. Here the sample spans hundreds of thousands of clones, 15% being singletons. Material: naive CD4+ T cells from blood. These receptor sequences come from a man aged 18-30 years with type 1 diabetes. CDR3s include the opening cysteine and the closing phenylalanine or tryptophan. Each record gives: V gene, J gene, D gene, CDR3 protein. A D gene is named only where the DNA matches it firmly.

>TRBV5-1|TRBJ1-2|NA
CASSLGGEGYGYTF
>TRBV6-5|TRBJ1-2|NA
CASSPGLAGRRGYTF
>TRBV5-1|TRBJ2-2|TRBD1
CASSLPNTGESGELFF
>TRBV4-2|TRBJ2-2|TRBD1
CASSQAGQGTGELFF
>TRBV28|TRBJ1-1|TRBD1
CASRTQGERYTEAFF
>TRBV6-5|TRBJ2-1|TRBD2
CASSYRVVAGAEQFF
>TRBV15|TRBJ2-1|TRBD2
CATSNFRGGLYNEQFF
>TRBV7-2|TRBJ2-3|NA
CASSLGPTTDTQYF
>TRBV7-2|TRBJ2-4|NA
CASSLGGGRVNIQYF
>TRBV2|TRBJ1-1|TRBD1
CASRLQGEAFF
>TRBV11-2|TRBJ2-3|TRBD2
CASSLGLAGDTDTQYF
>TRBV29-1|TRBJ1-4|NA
CSVSRGTTNEKLFF
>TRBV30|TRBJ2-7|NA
CAWRGHSYEQYF
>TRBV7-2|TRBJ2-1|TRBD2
CASSSSGGGKFF
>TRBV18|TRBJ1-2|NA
CASSPNGDGYGYTF
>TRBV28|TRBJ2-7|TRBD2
CASSRTSGGGAYEQYF
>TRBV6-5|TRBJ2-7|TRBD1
CASSQGQGPYEQYF
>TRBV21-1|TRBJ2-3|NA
CASSKVRRGVTDTQYF
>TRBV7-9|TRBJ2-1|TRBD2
CASSWRLADSYNEQFF
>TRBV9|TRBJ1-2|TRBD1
CASSVDRGYGYTF
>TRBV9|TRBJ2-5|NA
CASSVEGVSETQYF
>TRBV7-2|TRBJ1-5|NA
CASSLAWSQPQHF
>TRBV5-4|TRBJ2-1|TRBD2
CASSAVTSGRYNEQFF
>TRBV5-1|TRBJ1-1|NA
CASSLGGGPEAFF
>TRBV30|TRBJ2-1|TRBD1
CAWNRGLGNEQFF
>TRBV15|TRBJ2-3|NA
CATSRDRYGTDTQYF
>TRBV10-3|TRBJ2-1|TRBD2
CAIRSSGSPYNEQFF
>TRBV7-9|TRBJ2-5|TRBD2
CASSRTSGRSETQYF
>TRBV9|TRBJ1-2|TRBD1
CASSVDTGADGGYTF
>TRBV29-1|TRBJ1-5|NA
CSVGTTGNQPQHF
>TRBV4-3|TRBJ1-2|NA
CASSQNAGGYTF
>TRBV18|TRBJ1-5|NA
CASSPPYSNQPQHF
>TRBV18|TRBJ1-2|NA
CASSFYARGGNYGYTF
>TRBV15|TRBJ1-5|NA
CATSRDSGPGQPQHF
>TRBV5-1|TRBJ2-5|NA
CASSVKETQYF
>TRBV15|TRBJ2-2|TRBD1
CATSKDRGSNTGELFF
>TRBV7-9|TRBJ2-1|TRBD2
CASSLTKREIYEQFF
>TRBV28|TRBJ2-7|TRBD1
CASSLTGREQYF
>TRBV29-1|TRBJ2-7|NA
CSVVRTRVPPYEQYF
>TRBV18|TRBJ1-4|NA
CASSPGGEKLFF
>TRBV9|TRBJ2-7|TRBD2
CASSADAMVAGPYEQYF
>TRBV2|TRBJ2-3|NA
CASSEARDTQYF
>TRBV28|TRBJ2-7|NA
CASSLQGYEQYF
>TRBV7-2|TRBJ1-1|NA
CASSLSRLNTEAFF
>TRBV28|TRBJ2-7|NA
CASSSGHNEQYF
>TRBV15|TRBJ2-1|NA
CATSRRGRGSGSEQFF
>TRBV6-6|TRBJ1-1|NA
CASSRTVRNTEAFF
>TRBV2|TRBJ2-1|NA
CASSEDRDYNEQFF
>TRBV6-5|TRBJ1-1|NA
CASSKDRLNTEAFF
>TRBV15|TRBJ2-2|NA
CATSRDPGVELTGELFF
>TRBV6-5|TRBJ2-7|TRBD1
CASRPGQGVYEQYF